The 18 T cell receptor beta chains given below trace back to one sample, sequenced in a study of T cells in Graves' hyperthyroidism and ophthalmopathy. Regions amplified from RNA transcripts were the TCR beta CDR3 regions. The TCR CDR3 first-round RT-PCR relied on the HTBI primer set. TCRdb re-derived calls from the multiplex PCR reads in MiXCR, one entry per CDR3 protein. The table shows fewer than 900,000 distinct CDR3 sequences, with roughly 15% occurring only once. The sample was blood. These receptors were taken from a young man with Graves' hyperthyroidism.

This clonotype occurred many times. The CDR3 loop is CSARGLAGADTQYF. CDR3 sequence (DNA): TGCAGTGCGCGGGGACTAGCGGGCGCAGATACGCAGTATTTT. The rearrangement links TRBV20-1 to TRBJ2-3; 12 bases fit TRBD2. The CDR3 has 14 amino acids. V lost 6 bases to trimming and J lost 4 bases; unmatched junction nucleotides: 5. Looked up from germline, CDR1 is DFQATT and CDR2 is SNEGSKA (reference sequence).

Here the CDR3 DNA reads TGCAGTGCTAGAGATCAGCTAGCGGGAGGGGAGCAGTACTTC. The encoded protein is CSARDQLAGGEQYF. V usage is TRBV20-1 and J usage is TRBJ2-7, with TRBD2 identical over 12 bases. Trimming at V came to 0 bases and at J to 7 bases, leaving 4 bases not matched to a gene. CDR1 and CDR2 from the germline V gene are DFQATT and SNEGSKA (reference sequence). CDR3 length: 14 residues.

This clonotype came up many times. The rearrangement links TRBV20-1 to TRBJ2-6, with 9 bases matching TRBD1. This CDR3 is built from 19 residues. CDR1 and CDR2 from the germline V gene are DFQATT and SNEGSKA (reference sequence). J lost 3 bases, V lost 6 bases, and 18 bases had no gene match. CDR3 nucleotides: TGCAGTGCCCGCCACAATCCAGGGACAGGGCGAGATGGGGCCAACGTCCTGACTTTC. This sequence encodes CSARHNPGTGRDGANVLTF.

The table lists this clonotype with many counts. The chain is built from TRBV30 and TRBJ2-7; either TRBD1 or TRBD2 may fit D (6 bases each). Germline V gene data show CDR1 as GTSNPN and CDR2 as SVGIG (reference sequence). The CDR3 is made up of 14 amino acids. Trimming shortened V by 4 bases and J by 2 bases, and 15 bases separated the two germline ends. CDR3 sequence reads: CAWTRRGRPYEQYF. The CDR3, as DNA: TGTGCCTGGACCCGACGGGGGCGTCCCTACGAGCAGTACTTC.

The chain recombines TRBV2 with TRBJ2-7; 7 nucleotides agree with TRBD1. Looked up from germline, CDR1 is SNHLY and CDR2 is FYNNEI. The J segment lost 0 bases and the V segment lost 4 bases, leaving 9 bases of the junction unmatched. CDR3 length: 16 residues. This chain's CDR3 is CASSALGGQHSYEQYF. The CDR3 DNA sequence: TGTGCCAGCAGTGCCCTAGGGGGCCAACACTCCTACGAGCAGTACTTC.

The rearrangement uses TRBV6-1 and TRBJ1-1, with D unclear. CDR1 MNHNS and CDR2 SASEGT come from the germline V gene. The CDR3 is made up of 12 amino acids. Trimming took 8 bases from V and 1 from J, leaving 8 bases between them. The CDR3 DNA is TGTGCCAGCTTTTCATCGAACACTGAAGCTTTCTTT. Translation: CASFSSNTEAFF.

The sample holds a few counts of this clonotype. The CDR3 here is CATRPGQGASERDQPQHF. The CDR3 nucleotides read TGTGCCACCAGACCTGGACAGGGGGCGAGTGAAAGGGATCAGCCCCAGCATTTT. The chain couples TRBV15 to TRBJ1-5; 11 bases agree with TRBD1. V lost 6 bases to trimming and J lost 5 bases; unmatched junction nucleotides: 15. The germline V gene has CDR1 LNHNV and CDR2 YYDKDF (reference sequence). CDR3 length equals 18 residues.

This clonotype was counted a few times. The CDR3 protein is CASSLETGWNEKLFF. In DNA form, the CDR3 reads TGTGCCAGCAGCTTAGAAACAGGGTGGAATGAAAAACTGTTTTTT. The rearrangement joins TRBV11-2 to TRBJ1-4; D might be TRBD1 (6 bases). The CDR3 runs to 15 residues. Trimming removed 0 bases at V and 5 bases at J, with 10 bases between. From germline, CDR1 is SGHAT and CDR2 FQNNGV.

There are many counts of this clonotype. The V gene is TRBV2, the J gene TRBJ1-2; 7 nucleotides agree with TRBD1. The J segment lost 6 bases and the V segment lost 7 bases, leaving 8 bases of the junction unmatched. CDR1 and CDR2 from the germline V gene are SNHLY and FYNNEI. The CDR3 sequence is 13 residues long. CDR3: CASKEGAGDGYTF. CDR3 nucleotides: TGTGCCAGCAAGGAGGGGGCGGGGGATGGCTACACCTTC.

A word on this clonotype: This may arise from a read error, as a much more abundant clone is one base away. The genes are TRBV6-2 or TRBV6-3 and TRBJ2-1; 11 bases are a match to TRBD2. The V and J ends lost 7 bases and 9 bases, in that order; junction bases with no gene match: 11. The CDR3 sequence is 15 residues long. Germline CDR1 reads MNHEY; CDR2 reads SVGEGT. The DNA of the CDR3 is TGTGCCAGCACCCCAGTAGCGGGAGGGAGCAGTGAGCAGTTCTTC. It specifies CASTPVAGGSSEQFF.

J is TRBJ2-5 and V is TRBV30; a weak D match, TRBD2 (6 bases). Per germline, CDR1 GTSNPN and CDR2 SVGIG (reference sequence). CDR3 length equals 15 residues. Trimming left V 3 bases short and J 5 bases short, with 19 bases between. The chain's CDR3 is CAWSRSGQGGETQYF. CDR3 nucleotide sequence: TGTGCCTGGAGCCGGTCGGGGCAGGGAGGCGAGACCCAGTACTTC.

The chain links TRBV28 to TRBJ2-7; TRBD1 matches at 7 bases. Trimming cost V 7 bases and J 0 bases; bases outside gene matches: 9. Per the germline V gene, CDR1 is MDHEN and CDR2 is SYDVKM. This CDR3 region has 15 residues. The CDR3 here is CASISATGPSYEQYF. The CDR3 nucleotides are TGTGCCAGCATCTCCGCGACAGGGCCCTCCTACGAGCAGTACTTC.

The chain recombines TRBV4-1 with TRBJ2-3; TRBD2 matches 7 bases. Looked up from germline, CDR1 is MGHRA and CDR2 is YSYEKL. The CDR3 has 16 amino acids. With V trimmed by 4 bases and J by 0 bases, 7 bases remained unmatched. The CDR3 region is CASSPHGLVSTDTQYF. For the CDR3, the DNA is TGCGCCAGCAGCCCCCACGGACTAGTGAGCACAGATACGCAGTATTTT.

This clonotype has a count of ten or more. This chain links TRBV7-3 with TRBJ1-1, with unresolved D. The germline gives CDR1 SGHTA, CDR2 FQGTGA. Trimming pared 2 bases from V and 4 bases from J, leaving 8 bases between. The CDR3 covers 13 residues. DNA for the CDR3: TGTGCCAGCAGCTTAGGTTACGGCACTGAAGCTTTCTTT. Translating gives CASSLGYGTEAFF.

This clonotype has a single count. The chain combines TRBV29-1 with TRBJ2-2; 7 positions agree with TRBD1. V shed 7 bases and J 4 bases; nucleotides not matched to a gene: 3. Looked up from germline, CDR1 is SQVTM and CDR2 is ANQGSEA. The CDR3 has 12 amino acids. The DNA of the CDR3 is TGCAGCGGGACAGGCCCCACCGGGGAGCTGTTTTTT. This translates into CSGTGPTGELFF.

In this sample, this clonotype turned up a few times. This chain joins TRBV5-4 and TRBJ2-7, with 7 bases fitting TRBD1. The trim removed 10 bases at V and 5 bases at J, leaving 15 bases unmatched. CDR1 and CDR2 from the germline V gene are SGHNT and YYREEE (reference sequence). The CDR3 consists of 14 residues. The CDR3 bases are TGTGCCGCAGCCAGGGGGAGCAGGAGTAACGAGCAGTACTTC. The encoded protein is CAAARGSRSNEQYF.

The chain is built from TRBV5-6 and TRBJ1-2; the D gene is possibly TRBD1 (6 bases). Germline assignment: CDR1 SGHDT and CDR2 YYEEEE. V was clipped by 6 bases and J by 8 bases, with 20 bases between them. This CDR3 has 14 residues. The CDR3 DNA reads as TGTGCCAGCACCGGGGGGACATTCAGGCGCGGCTACACCTTC. Amino acids: CASTGGTFRRGYTF.

This clonotype was seen at least ten times. DNA of the CDR3: TGTGCCATCAGTGAGCCGGGAAGGAACGAGCAGTACTTC. Its translation is CAISEPGRNEQYF. V and J are TRBV10-3 and TRBJ2-7, with D maybe TRBD2 (5 bases). The V and J ends lost 2 bases and 5 bases respectively, with 10 bases between them. The CDR3 is 13 residues long. Per the germline V gene, CDR1 is ENHRY and CDR2 is SYGVKD.